This TCR beta chain was recorded in a study of blood T cell repertoires in COVID-19. Study background: Specimens from acute and convalescent COVID-19 originated in the United States, Italy and Spain.

The J segment lost 5 bases and the V segment lost 6 bases, leaving 5 bases of the junction unmatched. CDR1 is MRHNA, CDR2 SNTAGT, per germline. The CDR3 has 13 amino acids. Here immunoSEQ multiplex PCR was the method, and the copy in TCRdb shows in-frame clones only, minus some. This sample carries 100,000 to 150,000 clones, roughly 87% of them seen once, and the ten largest clones take roughly 30%. This sequence originates from a woman of 80 years or more with acute or convalescent COVID-19. The genes are TRBV6-4 and TRBJ2-3; TRBD2 matches 7 bases. Source material: peripheral blood. As DNA, the CDR3 is TGTGCCAGCAGCGGACTAGAACAAGATACGCAGTATTTT. The encoded protein is CASSGLEQDTQYF.